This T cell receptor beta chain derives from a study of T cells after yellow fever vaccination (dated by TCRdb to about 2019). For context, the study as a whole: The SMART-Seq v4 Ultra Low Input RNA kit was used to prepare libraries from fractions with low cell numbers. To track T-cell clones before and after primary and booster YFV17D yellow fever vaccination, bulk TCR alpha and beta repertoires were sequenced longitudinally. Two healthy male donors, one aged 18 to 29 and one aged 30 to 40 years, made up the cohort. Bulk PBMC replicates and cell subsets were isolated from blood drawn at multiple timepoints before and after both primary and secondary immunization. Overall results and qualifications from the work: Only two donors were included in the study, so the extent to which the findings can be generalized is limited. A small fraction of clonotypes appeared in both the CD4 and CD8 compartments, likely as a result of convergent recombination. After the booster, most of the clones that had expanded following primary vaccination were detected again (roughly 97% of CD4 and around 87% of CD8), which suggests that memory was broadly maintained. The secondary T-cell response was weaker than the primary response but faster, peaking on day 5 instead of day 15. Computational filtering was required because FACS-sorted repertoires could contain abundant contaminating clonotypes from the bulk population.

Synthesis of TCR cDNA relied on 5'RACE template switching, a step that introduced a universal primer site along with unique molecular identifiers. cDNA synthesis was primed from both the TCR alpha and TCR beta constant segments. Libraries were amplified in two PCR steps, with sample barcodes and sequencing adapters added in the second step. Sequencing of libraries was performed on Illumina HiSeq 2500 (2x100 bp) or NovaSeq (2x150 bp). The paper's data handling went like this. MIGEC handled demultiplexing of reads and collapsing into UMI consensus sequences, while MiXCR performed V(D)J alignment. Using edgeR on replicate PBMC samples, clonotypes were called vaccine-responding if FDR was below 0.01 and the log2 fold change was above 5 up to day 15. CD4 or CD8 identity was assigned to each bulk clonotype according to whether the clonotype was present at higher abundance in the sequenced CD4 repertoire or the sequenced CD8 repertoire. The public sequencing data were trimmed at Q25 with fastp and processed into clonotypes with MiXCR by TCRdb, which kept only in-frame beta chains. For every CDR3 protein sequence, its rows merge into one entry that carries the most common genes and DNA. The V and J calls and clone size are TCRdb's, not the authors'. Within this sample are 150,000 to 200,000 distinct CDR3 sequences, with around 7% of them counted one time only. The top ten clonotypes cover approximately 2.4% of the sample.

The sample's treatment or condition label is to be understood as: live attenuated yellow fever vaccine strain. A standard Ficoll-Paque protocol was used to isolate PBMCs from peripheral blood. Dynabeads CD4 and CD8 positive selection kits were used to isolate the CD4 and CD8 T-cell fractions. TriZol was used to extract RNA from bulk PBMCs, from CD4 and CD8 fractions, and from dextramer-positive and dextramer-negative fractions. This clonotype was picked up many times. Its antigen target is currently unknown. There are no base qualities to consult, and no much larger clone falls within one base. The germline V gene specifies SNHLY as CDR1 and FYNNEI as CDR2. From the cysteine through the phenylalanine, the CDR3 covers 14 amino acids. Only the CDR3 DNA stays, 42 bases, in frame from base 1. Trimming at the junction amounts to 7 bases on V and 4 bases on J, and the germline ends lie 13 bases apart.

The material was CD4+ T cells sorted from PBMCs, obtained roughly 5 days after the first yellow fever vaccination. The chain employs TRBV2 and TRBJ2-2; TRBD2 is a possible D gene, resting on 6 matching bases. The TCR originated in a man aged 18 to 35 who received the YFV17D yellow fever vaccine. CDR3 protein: CASNEGGTTGELFF. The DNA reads TGTGCCAGCAATGAGGGCGGGACCACCGGGGAGCTGTTTTTT.